The 19 T cell receptor beta chains presented below share a single source sample, sequenced in a study of T cell changes during pregnancy in multiple sclerosis. Method: immunoSEQ multiplex PCR; TCRdb's copy keeps in-frame clones and lacks some. Here the sample spans about 110,000 clones, about 90% being singletons. Sample: peripheral blood, taken before pregnancy. The receptors shown here come from a female donor with multiple sclerosis, enrolled in a pregnancy study.

This clone has a single count. The chain combines TRBV7-6 with TRBJ2-3; D is perhaps TRBD2 (6 bases). Trimming stripped 7 bases from V and 3 bases from J, with 17 bases between. Germline V lookup: CDR1 SGHVS, CDR2 FNYEAQ. The CDR3 totals 15 residues. In DNA form, the CDR3 reads TGTGCCAGCATGAGGGAGGCAATGGGTACAGATACGCAGTATTTT. It specifies CASMREAMGTDTQYF.

The V and J genes are TRBV5-1 and TRBJ2-5; 13 bases map to TRBD2. This CDR3 comprises 19 residues. The germline CDR1 and CDR2 sequences are SGHRS and YFSETQ. V gave up 4 bases and J gave up 1 base; unmatched junction bases: 13. The CDR3 here is CASSRQGTSGTMGQETQYF. CDR3 sequence (DNA): TGCGCCAGCAGCCGGCAGGGGACTAGCGGGACCATGGGCCAAGAGACCCAGTACTTC.

The chain employs TRBV6-1 and TRBJ2-1; TRBD2 matches 7 bases. The junction had 4 bases not matched to a gene; V was cut back by 7 bases and J by 10 bases. The CDR3 is made up of 11 amino acids. Looked up from germline, CDR1 is MNHNS and CDR2 is SASEGT. CDR3 amino acids: CASNMGGEQFF. CDR3 coding DNA: TGTGCCAGCAATATGGGGGGGGAGCAGTTCTTC.

V gene TRBV7-2 combines with J gene TRBJ2-7, with 10 bases aligning to TRBD1. This CDR3 is built from 15 residues. Per the germline V gene, CDR1 is SGHTA and CDR2 is FQGNSA. V lost 4 bases and J lost 3; bases outside the gene matches: 6. The CDR3, as DNA: TGTGCCAGCAGCTACGACAGGGGGCGCCTCTACGAGCAGTACTTC. This translates into CASSYDRGRLYEQYF.

The chain combines TRBV6-1 with TRBJ2-7; D is perhaps TRBD1 (5 bases). The V and J ends lost 8 bases and 6 bases respectively, with 14 bases between them. This CDR3 has 12 amino acids. Germline assignment: CDR1 MNHNS and CDR2 SASEGT. In DNA form, the CDR3 reads TGTGCCAGCGACCCGCAGGGCCGCGAGCAGTACTTC. It yields the protein CASDPQGREQYF.

This chain links TRBV9 with TRBJ2-7, with D perhaps TRBD2 (5 bases). Germline-derived CDR1 and CDR2 are SGDLS and YYNGEE. V was clipped by 3 bases and J by 2 bases, with 12 bases between them. This CDR3 comprises 14 residues. The CDR3 loop reads CASSERSGAYEQYF. The CDR3 region has the DNA TGTGCCAGCAGCGAACGAAGCGGAGCCTACGAGCAGTACTTC.

This sequence joins TRBV11-3 and TRBJ2-6, with D unclear. The V end lost 5 bases, the J end lost 2 bases, and 10 bases lay between the germline ends. Germline V lookup: CDR1 SGHNT, CDR2 YENEEA. This CDR3 has 15 amino acids. CDR3 DNA: TGTGCCAGCAGCCCCCCCTCCCCTGGGGCCAACGTCCTGACTTTC. Amino acids: CASSPPSPGANVLTF.

V and J are TRBV25-1 and TRBJ1-2; D is uncertain. Germline values: CDR1 MGHDK, CDR2 SYGVNS. The CDR3 is made up of 17 amino acids. Trimming removed 1 base at V and 1 base at J, with 16 bases between. CDR3 in DNA: TGTGCCAGCAGTGAATGGTTCGAGGGCAGAGATAACTATGGCTACACCTTC. Residues: CASSEWFEGRDNYGYTF.

The DNA of the CDR3 is TGTGCCAGCTCACCACAGGCGGGAGGCGACTATGGCTACACCTTC. It is translated as CASSPQAGGDYGYTF. The chain couples TRBV18 to TRBJ1-2; D is unclear. V lost 1 base and J 3 bases, leaving 12 bases between the germline ends. Germline CDR1 KGHSH, CDR2 LQKENI. This CDR3 region has 15 residues.

The V and J genes are TRBV28 and TRBJ2-2, with D possibly being TRBD1 (6 bases). Trimming removed 6 bases from V and 1 base from J, with 12 bases in between. Per the germline V gene, CDR1 is MDHEN and CDR2 is SYDVKM. The CDR3 extends over 15 amino acids. The CDR3 protein is CASRETQGNTGELFF. CDR3 nucleotides: TGTGCCAGCAGGGAGACACAGGGGAACACCGGGGAGCTGTTTTTT.

The chain combines TRBV27 with TRBJ2-7; perhaps TRBD2 as D (7 bases). Looked up from germline, CDR1 is MNHEY and CDR2 is SMNVEV (reference sequence). CDR3 length: 17 residues. Trimming removed 5 bases at V and 5 bases at J, with 25 bases between. CDR3 residues: CASSPYGGAGFRDEQYF. The CDR3 region has the DNA TGTGCCAGCAGTCCGTATGGGGGGGCGGGTTTTAGGGACGAGCAGTACTTC.

The count of this clone is one. The junction and the germline gene differ at one end; a read error may be behind it. The rearrangement uses TRBV5-1 and TRBJ1-1; D call uncertain. The CDR3 extends over 15 amino acids. From germline, CDR1 is SGHRS and CDR2 YFSETQ. CDR3 coding DNA: TGCACCAGCAGCCCGGCGCCTTGGAGGGACACTGAAGCTTTCTTT. Translation: CTSSPAPWRDTEAFF. The full variable domain, in which reference TRBV5-1 and TRBJ1-1 provide the parts outside the CDR3, is KAGVTQTPRYLIKTRGQQVTLSCSPISGHRSVSWYQQTPGQGLQFLFEYFSETQRNKGNFPGRFSGRQFSNSRSEMNVSTLELGDSALYLCTSSPAPWRDTEAFFGQGTRLTVV.

In this sample, this clone turned up a few times. The chain has TRBV5-4 and TRBJ1-6, with 9 bases lining up with TRBD1. V trimming: 3 bases; J trimming: 16 bases; junction bases outside the gene matches: 5. This CDR3 has 12 residues. CDR1 and CDR2 from the germline V gene are SGHNT and YYREEE (reference sequence). CDR3 nucleotides: TGTGCCAGCAGCTCGACACAGGGGGCACTCCACTTT. Translation: CASSSTQGALHF.

The chain carries TRBV6-1 and TRBJ2-5; weak D call: TRBD1 (5 bases). The ends were cut back, 6 bases at V and 1 base at J, with 9 bases in the middle. Looked up from germline, CDR1 is MNHNS and CDR2 is SASEGT. This CDR3 is 13 amino acids long. The CDR3 coding sequence is TGTGCCAGCAGAGGACAACTCCAAGAGACCCAGTACTTC. Amino acid sequence: CASRGQLQETQYF.

V usage is TRBV7-8 and J usage is TRBJ2-1; D unclear. V shed 5 bases and J shed 4 bases, with 12 bases lying between them. The CDR3 extends over 14 amino acids. Germline V gene lookup returns CDR1 SGHVS and CDR2 FQNEAQ. The CDR3 DNA follows: TGTGCCAGCAGCCCCTCTACCCGGTACAATGAGCAGTTCTTC. Protein product: CASSPSTRYNEQFF.

About this clone: Other nucleotide sequences in the sample specify the same CDR3. The chain is built from TRBV6-5 and TRBJ1-6; D gene uncertain. The CDR3 is 14 residues long. Germline lookup yields CDR1 MNHEY and CDR2 SVGAGI. Trimming shortened V by 2 bases and J by 9 bases, and 11 bases separated the two germline ends. The CDR3 is CASSYRARGSPLHF. CDR3 DNA: TGTGCCAGCAGTTACCGCGCCCGCGGTTCACCCCTCCACTTT.

A single count supports this clone. The chain links TRBV6-1 to TRBJ2-1; 11 bases fit TRBD2. Losses at the gene ends were 3 bases for V and 7 bases for J; bases not matched to a gene: 5. CDR1 and CDR2 from the germline V gene are MNHNS and SASEGT. The CDR3 loop spans 15 amino acids. CDR3 bases: TGTGCCAGCAGTGAGCTAGCGGGAGGACTTAATGAGCAGTTCTTC. This codes for CASSELAGGLNEQFF.

The chain joins TRBV5-4 to TRBJ2-6, with D possibly being TRBD1 (6 bases). Trimming shortened V by 1 base and J by 2 bases, and 16 bases separated the two germline ends. Germline V gives CDR1 SGHNT, CDR2 YYREEE (reference sequence). This CDR3 region has 18 residues. CDR3 residues: CASSLSWVGATGANVLTF. In DNA form, the CDR3 reads TGTGCCAGCAGCTTGTCATGGGTGGGGGCTACTGGGGCCAACGTCCTGACTTTC. The full variable domain, rest sourced from reference TRBV5-4 and TRBJ2-6, is ETGVTQSPTHLIKTRGQQVTLRCSSQSGHNTVSWYQQALGQGPQFIFQYYREEENGRGNFPPRFSGLQFPNYSSELNVNALELDDSALYLCASSLSWVGATGANVLTFGAGSRLTVL.

The rearrangement links TRBV5-6 to TRBJ2-7, with TRBD1 matching over 7 bases. CDR3 length: 14 residues. In germline, CDR1 is SGHDT, CDR2 YYEEEE. Trimming removed 4 bases from V and 3 bases from J; junction bases left unmatched: 7. The CDR3 protein is CASSGGQDRYEQYF. CDR3 bases: TGTGCCAGCAGCGGCGGACAGGACCGCTACGAGCAGTACTTC.